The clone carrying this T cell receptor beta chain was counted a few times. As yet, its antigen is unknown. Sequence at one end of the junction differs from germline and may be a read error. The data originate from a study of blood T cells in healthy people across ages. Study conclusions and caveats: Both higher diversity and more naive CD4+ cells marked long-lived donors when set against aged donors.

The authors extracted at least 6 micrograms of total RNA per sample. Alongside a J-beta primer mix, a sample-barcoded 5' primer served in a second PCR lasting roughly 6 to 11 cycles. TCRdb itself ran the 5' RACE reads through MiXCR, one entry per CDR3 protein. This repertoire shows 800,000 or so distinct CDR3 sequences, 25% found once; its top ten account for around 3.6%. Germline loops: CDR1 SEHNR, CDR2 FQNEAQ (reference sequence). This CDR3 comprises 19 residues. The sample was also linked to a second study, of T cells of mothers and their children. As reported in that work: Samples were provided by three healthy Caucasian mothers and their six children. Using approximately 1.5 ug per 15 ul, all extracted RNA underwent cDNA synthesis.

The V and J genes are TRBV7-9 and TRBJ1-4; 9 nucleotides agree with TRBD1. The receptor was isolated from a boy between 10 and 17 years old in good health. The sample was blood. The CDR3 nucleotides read TGTGCCAGCAGCTCGCGACGGGACAGGGAACTTGAGCCGGGTGAAGAACTGTTTTTT. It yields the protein CASSSRRDRELEPGEELFF.